The 4 T cell receptor beta chains reported below all come from one sample, sequenced in a study of tumor and adjacent non-tumor tissue in lung cancer. No cell sorting was done before RNA was extracted from the tissue. A modified ARM-PCR protocol with three rounds of nested PCR amplified TCRbeta. TCRdb reanalysed the multiplex PCR reads using MiXCR and keeps one entry per CDR3 protein. In the table there are roughly 65,000 distinct CDR3 sequences, roughly three fifths of which are singletons. The sequencing input was lung tumor tissue. These receptors originate from a man aged 45-65 years with non-small cell lung cancer.

This chain uses TRBV4-1 with TRBJ2-1, with TRBD2 matching over 7 bases. This CDR3 has 17 amino acids. CDR1 is MGHRA, CDR2 YSYEKL, per germline. V lost 8 bases and J lost 8; bases outside the gene matches: 21. DNA of the CDR3: TGCGCCAGCCGCCTTTCGGAGGCTGGGGGGGTACTAGATGAGCAGTTCTTC. Its translation: CASRLSEAGGVLDEQFF.

In the case of this clonotype: One junction end does not reproduce the germline sequence, and a read error may be involved. The rearrangement links TRBV6-1 to TRBJ1-5; D gene ambiguous. CDR1 is MNHNS and CDR2 is SASEGT in the germline V gene. The CDR3 totals 16 residues. CDR3 in DNA: TGTGCCAGCTGTGAAGACCGGGCAGGCAACAATCGGCCCCAGCATTTT. Its translation: CASCEDRAGNNRPQHF.

This chain uses TRBV6-4 with TRBJ2-1, with 8 bases identical to TRBD2. CDR3 length: 13 residues. The germline gives CDR1 MRHNA, CDR2 SNTAGT. J gave up 7 bases and V 4 bases, and 3 bases lay outside the gene matches. CDR3 nucleotide sequence: TGTGCCAGCAGTGGCAGCGGGGGAAATGAGCAGTTCTTC. Residues: CASSGSGGNEQFF.

CDR3 amino acids: CASSSQSGEWADTQYF. The CDR3 DNA reads as TGTGCCAGCAGCTCCCAGAGCGGGGAGTGGGCAGATACGCAGTATTTT. This chain links TRBV5-4 with TRBJ2-3; the match to TRBD2 covers 7 bases. CDR3 length: 16 amino acids. Germline CDR1 and CDR2: SGHNT and YYREEE (reference sequence). V was pared by 3 bases and J by 4 bases, with 11 bases of the junction left unmatched.